Sequencing of this T cell receptor beta chain was carried out in a study of blood T cells in healthy people across ages. Study-level findings and limits: Higher diversity, along with more naive CD4+ cells, distinguished long-lived donors from aged donors. Per-million-T-cell TCR beta diversity fell roughly linearly with age.

Each of the donors had roughly 9.3 milliliters of peripheral blood drawn into EDTA-treated Vacutainer tubes. A remark on this clonotype: The antigen is not known.

This CDR3 region has 13 residues. Germline V gene sequence: CDR1 LNHDA, CDR2 SQIVND (reference sequence). Primed by a sample-barcoded 5' primer and a J-beta primer mix, a second PCR proceeded for roughly 7 to 12 cycles. Each CDR3 protein is one row after TCRdb ran MiXCR on the 5' RACE reads. The table shows fewer than 1,200,000 distinct CDR3 sequences, with almost 25% occurring only once. The sample also formed part of further work on T cells of mothers and their children. From that study: Related mother-child pairs showed slightly higher but non-significant overlap than unrelated pairs.

The sequence derives from a girl aged 2-10 years in good health. The source material was blood. The chain carries TRBV19 and TRBJ2-5; no firm D call. The assigned J gene may be wrong: the sequence end matches TRBJ2-7 better. This CDR3 is CALRTQVVNEQYF. CDR3 nucleotide sequence: TGTGCCTTAAGGACGCAGGTGGTAAACGAGCAGTACTTC.